These 9 T cell receptor beta chains were sequenced from one sample in a study of cytomegalovirus exposure and HLA in healthy donors. Repertoires were generated with immunoSEQ multiplex PCR, while TCRdb's copy carries only in-frame clones and drops some. The sample includes under 150,000 clones, 85% to 90% seen only once; the top ten take roughly 9%. Sequenced material: PBMCs. These receptors were taken from a young man in good health and CMV-seropositive.

This chain uses TRBV7-9 with TRBJ1-4, with D tentatively TRBD1 (5 bases). CDR1 SEHNR and CDR2 FQNEAQ come from the germline V gene (reference sequence). V gave up 5 bases and J gave up 7 bases, with 11 bases separating them. CDR3 length: 13 residues. CDR3 DNA: TGTGCCAGCAGCGGAGGGGACGTTGAAAAACTGTTTTTT. It is translated as CASSGGDVEKLFF.

This chain links TRBV7-8 with TRBJ2-3; 9 nucleotides line up with TRBD2. This CDR3 contains 17 residues. Germline V gene data show CDR1 as SGHVS and CDR2 as FQNEAQ. With 1 base clipped from V and 2 bases from J, the junction kept 7 bases outside the gene matches. The CDR3: CASSLDGREGPTDTQYF. Here the CDR3 DNA reads TGTGCCAGCAGCTTAGATGGGCGGGAGGGCCCCACAGATACGCAGTATTTT.

This chain connects TRBV18 to TRBJ1-2; D gene ambiguous. The germline V and J ends were trimmed by 3 bases and 2 bases, with 13 bases remaining between them. The germline gives CDR1 KGHSH, CDR2 LQKENI. CDR3 length equals 15 residues. In DNA, the CDR3 is TGTGCCAGCTCACCTTTTGGATACGGGAACTATGGCTACACCTTC. It specifies CASSPFGYGNYGYTF.

V usage is TRBV10-2 and J usage is TRBJ1-2, with D unresolved. CDR3 length equals 15 residues. The germline gives CDR1 WSHSY, CDR2 SAAADI. The ends were cut back, 8 bases at V and 4 bases at J, with 20 bases in the middle. CDR3 protein: CASSERTGEVYGYTF. Written as DNA, the CDR3 is TGCGCCAGCTCCGAACGCACCGGGGAGGTCTATGGCTACACCTTC.

This clone was counted between two and nine times. The chain links TRBV5-1 to TRBJ2-2; perhaps TRBD1 as D (6 bases). V shed 3 bases and J shed 1 base, with 13 bases lying between them. CDR1 and CDR2 from the germline V gene are SGHRS and YFSETQ. The CDR3 is made up of 16 amino acids. The DNA for the CDR3 is TGCGCCAGCAGCTCAACCGGGACAATGAACACCGGGGAGCTGTTTTTT. This sequence encodes CASSSTGTMNTGELFF.

V gene TRBV6-1 combines with J gene TRBJ2-1; 7 bases line up with TRBD2. In germline, CDR1 is MNHNS, CDR2 SASEGT. The CDR3 runs 15 residues. Trimming removed 6 bases from V and 0 bases from J; junction bases left unmatched: 5. The CDR3 DNA reads TGTGCCAGCAGGGGGGAGGGGAGCTCCTACAATGAGCAGTTCTTC. As protein: CASRGEGSSYNEQFF.

V is TRBV5-8 and J is TRBJ2-4; 8 bases agree with TRBD1. Germline trimming cut 4 bases from V and 2 bases from J; bases unmatched to any gene: 2. This CDR3 region has 14 residues. Per the germline V gene, CDR1 is SGHTS and CDR2 is YDEGEE. The CDR3: CASSRQGPKNIQYF. The CDR3 coding sequence is TGTGCCAGCAGCCGACAGGGGCCCAAAAACATTCAGTACTTC.

The sample holds one count of this clone. This rearrangement joins TRBV5-1 to TRBJ2-7; 9 bases agree with TRBD1. Germline V CDR1 and CDR2: SGHRS, YFSETQ. V was pared by 3 bases and J by 3 bases, with 4 bases of the junction left unmatched. The CDR3 is made up of 14 amino acids. The DNA of the CDR3 is TGCGCCAGCAGCTCCGGGACAGGGTACTACGAGCAGTACTTC. It yields the protein CASSSGTGYYEQYF.

J is TRBJ1-2 and V is TRBV7-9, with 9 bases matching TRBD1. The CDR3 spans 14 residues. The J segment lost 7 bases and the V segment lost 5 bases, leaving 8 bases of the junction unmatched. Germline-derived CDR1 and CDR2 are SEHNR and FQNEAQ (reference sequence). CDR3 amino acids: CASSLGDRASGYTF. In nucleotides, the CDR3 is TGTGCCAGCAGCCTGGGGGACAGGGCATCTGGCTACACCTTC.